These 15 T cell receptor beta chains originate from one sample sequenced in a study of blood T cell repertoires in COVID-19. Clones were sequenced by immunoSEQ multiplex PCR, and TCRdb holds only the in-frame ones, with some missing. Among 190,000 or so clones listed, roughly nine tenths were seen once. The sequenced sample was peripheral blood. Receptors were obtained from a woman in her sixties or seventies with acute or convalescent COVID-19.

The CDR3 is CASSEAIRQPNSPLHF. CDR3 sequence (DNA): TGTGCCAGCAGTGAAGCAATTCGACAGCCGAATTCACCCCTCCACTTT. The rearrangement uses TRBV6-1 and TRBJ1-6; a weak D match, TRBD1 (5 bases). Germline lookup yields CDR1 MNHNS and CDR2 SASEGT. V was cut by 0 bases and J by 7 bases, with 13 bases left in between. The CDR3 sequence is 16 residues long.

The chain has TRBV10-1 and TRBJ1-1; D not resolved. V was shortened by 6 bases and J by 0 bases, with 14 bases between the two germline ends. The CDR3 length is 15 residues. From germline, CDR1 is WNHNN and CDR2 SYGVQD (reference sequence). In DNA, the CDR3 is TGCGCCAGCAGCCCAAGGGAGGGCATGAACACTGAAGCTTTCTTT. This codes for CASSPREGMNTEAFF.

The chain has TRBV9 and TRBJ2-5; 10 bases line up with TRBD2. The V gene end was trimmed by 0 bases and the J gene end by 7 bases; junction bases not matched to a gene: 9. Germline V gene sequence: CDR1 SGDLS, CDR2 YYNGEE. The CDR3 has 16 amino acids. The CDR3 here is CASSVGTSGDPGTQYF. The CDR3 DNA follows: TGTGCCAGCAGCGTAGGAACTAGCGGGGACCCAGGGACCCAGTACTTC.

The chain recombines TRBV25-1 with TRBJ1-1; no reliable D call. Trimming stripped 0 bases from V and 4 bases from J, with 12 bases between. Germline assignment: CDR1 MGHDK and CDR2 SYGVNS. The CDR3 is made up of 15 amino acids. Here the CDR3 DNA reads TGTGCCAGCAGTGAATATAAGGGAGGTTCCACTGAAGCTTTCTTT. Residues: CASSEYKGGSTEAFF.

J is TRBJ1-2 and V is TRBV24-1; 8 bases are a match to TRBD1. Germline assignment: CDR1 KGHDR and CDR2 SFDVKD. V lost 8 bases and J lost 8; bases outside the gene matches: 9. The CDR3 sequence is 13 residues long. CDR3 DNA sequence: TGTGCCACCACCTCGACAGGGGTCGTAGGCTACACCTTC. It translates to CATTSTGVVGYTF.

This chain connects TRBV2 to TRBJ1-5; TRBD1 aligns across 10 bases. V trimming: 8 bases; J trimming: 7 bases; junction bases outside the gene matches: 14. The CDR3 totals 16 residues. Germline CDR1 and CDR2: SNHLY and FYNNEI. The CDR3, as DNA: TGTGCCAGCTCCATGCCGGGACAGGGGACGCGGCAGCCCCAGCATTTT. It translates to CASSMPGQGTRQPQHF. Together with reference TRBV2 and TRBJ1-5, the CDR3 gives the full variable domain: EPEVTQTPSHQVTQMGQEVILRCVPISNHLYFYWYRQILGQKVEFLVSFYNNEISEKSEIFDDQFSVERPDGSNFTLKIRSTKLEDSAMYFCASSMPGQGTRQPQHFGDGTRLSIL.

The chain combines TRBV29-1 with TRBJ2-6; weak D call: TRBD1 (6 bases). Trimming left V 7 bases short and J 0 bases short, with 13 bases between. CDR1 is SQVTM and CDR2 is ANQGSEA in the germline V gene. The CDR3 runs 15 residues. CDR3 bases: TGCAGCGAGATAAGACAGGACTCTGGGGCCAACGTCCTGACTTTC. Protein sequence: CSEIRQDSGANVLTF.

The chain is built from TRBV7-8 and TRBJ1-4, with a possible D match to TRBD1 (6 bases). CDR1 is SGHVS, CDR2 FQNEAQ, per germline. V was cut by 5 bases and J by 16 bases, with 23 bases left in between. This CDR3 contains 14 residues. The CDR3 sequence: CASSLDPGAGGAFF. For the CDR3, the DNA is TGTGCCAGCAGCCTCGATCCGGGAGCGGGGGGGGCGTTTTTT.

The rearrangement joins TRBV27 to TRBJ2-2, with 7 nucleotides matching TRBD1. The CDR3 contains 16 residues. Germline values: CDR1 MNHEY, CDR2 SMNVEV (reference sequence). With V trimmed by 7 bases and J by 2 bases, 10 bases remained unmatched. The CDR3 is CASTFTGTENTGELFF. The CDR3 DNA follows: TGTGCCAGCACCTTTACCGGGACAGAAAACACCGGGGAGCTGTTTTTT.

The chain employs TRBV4-1 and TRBJ2-7; a possible D gene is TRBD2 (6 bases). Between the trimmed V and J ends, which lost 3 bases and 0 bases, there was a span of 21 bases. Germline V gene lookup returns CDR1 MGHRA and CDR2 YSYEKL. This CDR3 has 18 residues. Written as DNA, the CDR3 is TGCGCCAGCAGCCAGAATACCCCCGGGACTGCCTCCTCCTACGAGCAGTACTTC. Encoded protein: CASSQNTPGTASSYEQYF.

CDR3 sequence reads: CASSSPDGVGNNEQFF. CDR3 in DNA: TGTGCCAGCAGCTCCCCTGACGGGGTAGGGAACAATGAGCAGTTCTTC. The chain employs TRBV7-9 and TRBJ2-1, with D perhaps matching TRBD2 (5 bases). Germline loops: CDR1 SEHNR, CDR2 FQNEAQ (reference sequence). The ends were cut back, 4 bases at V and 5 bases at J, with 18 bases in the middle. This CDR3 is built from 16 residues.

The chain carries TRBV5-6 and TRBJ1-4; possibly TRBD1 for D (5 bases). CDR3 length: 14 residues. Trimming removed 0 bases from V and 4 bases from J, with 7 bases in between. CDR1 is SGHDT and CDR2 is YYEEEE in the germline V gene. This CDR3 is CASSLGQLNEKLFF. CDR3 sequence (DNA): TGTGCCAGCAGCTTGGGACAGCTTAATGAAAAACTGTTTTTT.

This chain connects TRBV5-4 to TRBJ2-5, with 9 bases identical to TRBD2. Germline V gives CDR1 SGHNT, CDR2 YYREEE (reference sequence). V lost 3 bases to trimming and J lost 5 bases; unmatched junction nucleotides: 5. This CDR3 region has 14 residues. In DNA, the CDR3 is TGTGCCAGCAGCTCCGAAGGACTAGCGGAGACCCAGTACTTC. Amino acids: CASSSEGLAETQYF.

The chain couples TRBV7-2 to TRBJ2-7; D gene uncertain. This CDR3 comprises 16 residues. Germline CDR1 SGHTA, CDR2 FQGNSA. Trimming shortened V by 5 bases and J by 1 base, and 18 bases separated the two germline ends. Here the CDR3 reads CASSPTTPSGSYEQYF. The DNA of the CDR3 is TGTGCCAGCAGCCCAACGACACCTTCTGGGTCCTACGAGCAGTACTTC.

The chain couples TRBV19 to TRBJ1-5; D gene uncertain. The CDR3 is 14 residues long. The germline gives CDR1 LNHDA, CDR2 SQIVND (reference sequence). V gave up 0 bases and J gave up 3 bases, with 6 bases separating them. This CDR3 is CASSIDNSNQPQHF. DNA of the CDR3: TGTGCCAGTAGTATAGACAATTCCAATCAGCCCCAGCATTTT. Using reference TRBV19 and TRBJ1-5 for the parts outside the CDR3, the full variable domain is DGGITQSPKYLFRKEGQNVTLSCEQNLNHDAMYWYRQDPGQGLRLIYYSQIVNDFQKGDIAEGYSVSREKKESFPLTVTSAQKNPTAFYLCASSIDNSNQPQHFGDGTRLSIL.